The rows below give T cell receptor beta chains drawn from one sample of a study of graft-versus-host responses after intestinal transplantation. The method was immunoSEQ multiplex PCR; TCRdb's version includes in-frame clones alone and lacks a portion of them. The sample lists roughly 100,000 clones; about nine tenths were seen once. No antigen has been assigned to these receptors. The specimen comprised unstimulated CD8+ T cells sorted from spleen or lymph node cells, sampled before transplant. Receptors originate from a human donor who was the organ donor for an intestinal transplant. CDR3s include the opening cysteine and the closing phenylalanine or tryptophan.

CDR3	V
CASSDLTGVFGGNTIYF	TRBV4-1
CASRGPGLVGASEQFF	TRBV2
CASSKPGKETQYF	TRBV21-1
CASSQGLQGAFSPLHF	TRBV14
CATSRNWETSGGEETQYF	TRBV15
CASSLVLMGQGAPSGANVLTF	TRBV5-1
CSVEDGEGHPYEQYF	TRBV29-1
CASSERTGNTGELFF	TRBV2
CASSKFFSLLGQTRQETQYF	TRBV19
CASGLRTGNINYGYTF	TRBV5-6
CASSYDRGGGTEAFF	TRBV6-5
CASSVNPLLDRGQGAGNTIYF	TRBV9
CASSTGRMNTEAFF	TRBV6-5
CASSPTSGGYQETQYF	TRBV4-2
CASSSARTDTQYF	TRBV11-2
CASSEFRREAGRAFF	TRBV6-4
CASSRGTSGGLSTDTQYF	TRBV19
CASSLGGGDEQYF	TRBV7-9
CASSTMINFNSPLHF	TRBV5-1
CASSEESLVIAGTYEQYF	TRBV6-1
CASSPIAGGPNNEQFF	TRBV10-1
CASSVGGATNEKLFF	TRBV9
CASSLGTGYEQYF	TRBV9
CASSAQGNEQFF	TRBV6-1
CASSFTGEGGELFF	TRBV6-1
CASSKERGIYNSPLHF	TRBV21-1
CASNPRGTHEQYF	TRBV19
CASSLAGRLEGLGNEQFF	TRBV7-6
CASSTTLRDYHYEQYF	TRBV13
CASSLTGLAGDNEQFF	TRBV7-3
CAAQDSRTVWDEQFF	TRBV6-1
CSVDRDRGQRQETQYF	TRBV29-1
CASSSDRLNSPLHF	TRBV5-8
CASSLGSIGTSRNIQYF	TRBV28
CASSGGTSGRGTDTQYF	TRBV6-1
CASSRGGLGVNGYTF	TRBV18
CASSPARGGIAKNIQYF	TRBV5-6
CASSPRVTVRNTEAFF	TRBV18
CASSLEGVQGNYNEQFF	TRBV7-6
CASSEGIQETQYF	TRBV10-1
CASSLGRASTDTQYF	TRBV5-6
CASSLSGSSGNTIYF	TRBV27
CATQGLQETQYF	TRBV11-2
CASSPGVGGPIYEQFF	TRBV28
CASSNYNNEQFF	TRBV27
CASSPWGLVSDTQYF	TRBV9
CSVAGPGLAGYNQYF	TRBV29-1
CASTTWGGTEAFF	TRBV6-1
CASLDLTDNYGYTF	TRBV6-6
CASRLLAGGPGTGELFF	TRBV28
CATPFMWAGKGMGGALFF	TRBV21-1
CASSEGVTNTDTQYF	TRBV10-1
CASSMTSGSADTQYF	TRBV7-6
CASRQTGLRVSGANVLTF	TRBV5-1
CASSAGTPGSSYNEQFF	TRBV7-2